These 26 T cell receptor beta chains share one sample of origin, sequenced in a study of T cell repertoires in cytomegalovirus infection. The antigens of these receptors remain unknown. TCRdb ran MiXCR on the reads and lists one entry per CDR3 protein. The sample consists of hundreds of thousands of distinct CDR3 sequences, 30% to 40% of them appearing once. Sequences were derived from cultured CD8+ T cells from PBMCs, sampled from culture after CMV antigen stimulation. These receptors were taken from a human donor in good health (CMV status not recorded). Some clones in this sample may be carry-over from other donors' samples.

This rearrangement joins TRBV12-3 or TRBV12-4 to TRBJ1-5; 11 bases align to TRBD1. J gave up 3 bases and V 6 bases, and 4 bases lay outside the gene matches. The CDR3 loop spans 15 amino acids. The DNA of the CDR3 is TGTGCCAGCAGACGGGACAGGGGGATCAATCAGCCCCAGCATTTT. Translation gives CASRRDRGINQPQHF.

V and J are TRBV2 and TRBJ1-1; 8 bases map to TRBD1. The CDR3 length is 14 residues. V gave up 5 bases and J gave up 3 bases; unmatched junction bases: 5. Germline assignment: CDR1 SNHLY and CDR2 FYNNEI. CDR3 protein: CASSPGGSYTEAFF. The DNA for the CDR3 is TGTGCCAGCAGTCCAGGGGGCTCCTACACTGAAGCTTTCTTT.

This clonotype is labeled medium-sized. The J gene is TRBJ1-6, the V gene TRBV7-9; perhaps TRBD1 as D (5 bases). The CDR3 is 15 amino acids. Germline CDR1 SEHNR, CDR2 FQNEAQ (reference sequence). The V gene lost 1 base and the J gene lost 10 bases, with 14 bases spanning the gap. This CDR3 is CASSLGSGSNSPLHF. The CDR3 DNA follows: TGTGCCAGCAGCTTAGGATCAGGGAGCAACTCACCCCTCCACTTT.

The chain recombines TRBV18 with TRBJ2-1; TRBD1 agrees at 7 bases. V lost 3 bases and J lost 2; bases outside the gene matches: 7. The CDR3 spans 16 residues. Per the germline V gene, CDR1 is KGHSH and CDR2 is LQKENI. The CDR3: CASSPADRVTYNEQFF. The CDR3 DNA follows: TGTGCCAGCTCACCCGCCGACAGGGTGACCTACAATGAGCAGTTCTTC.

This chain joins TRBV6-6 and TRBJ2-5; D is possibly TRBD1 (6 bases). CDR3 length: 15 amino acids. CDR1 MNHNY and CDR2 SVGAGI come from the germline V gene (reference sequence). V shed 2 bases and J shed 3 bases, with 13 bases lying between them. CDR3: CASSYPARGKETQYF. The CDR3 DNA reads TGTGCCAGCAGTTACCCGGCAAGGGGGAAAGAGACCCAGTACTTC.

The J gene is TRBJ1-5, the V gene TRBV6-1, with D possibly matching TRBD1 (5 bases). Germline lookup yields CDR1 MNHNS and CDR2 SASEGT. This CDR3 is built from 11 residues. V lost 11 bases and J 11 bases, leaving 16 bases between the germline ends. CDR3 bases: TGTGCCGCAGAGACAGTTCGGGCCCAGCATTTT. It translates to CAAETVRAQHF.

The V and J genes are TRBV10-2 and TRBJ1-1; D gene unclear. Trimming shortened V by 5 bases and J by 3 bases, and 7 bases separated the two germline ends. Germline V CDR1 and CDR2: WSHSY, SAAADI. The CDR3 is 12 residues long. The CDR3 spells CASSSAYTEAFF. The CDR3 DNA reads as TGCGCCAGCAGTTCGGCTTACACTGAAGCTTTCTTT.

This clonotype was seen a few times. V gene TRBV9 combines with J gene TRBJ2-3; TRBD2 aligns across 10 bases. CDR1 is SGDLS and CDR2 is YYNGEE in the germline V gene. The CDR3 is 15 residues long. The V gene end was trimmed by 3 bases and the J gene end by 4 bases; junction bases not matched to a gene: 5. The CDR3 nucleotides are TGTGCCAGCAGCGCTAGCGGGGGTCTCGCAGATACGCAGTATTTT. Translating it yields CASSASGGLADTQYF.

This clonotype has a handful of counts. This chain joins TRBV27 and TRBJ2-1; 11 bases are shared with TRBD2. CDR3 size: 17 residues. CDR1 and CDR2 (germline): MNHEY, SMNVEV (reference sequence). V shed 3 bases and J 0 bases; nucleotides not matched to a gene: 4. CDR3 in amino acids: CASSFLTSGASYNEQFF. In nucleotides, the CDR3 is TGTGCCAGCAGTTTCCTGACTAGCGGGGCCTCCTACAATGAGCAGTTCTTC.

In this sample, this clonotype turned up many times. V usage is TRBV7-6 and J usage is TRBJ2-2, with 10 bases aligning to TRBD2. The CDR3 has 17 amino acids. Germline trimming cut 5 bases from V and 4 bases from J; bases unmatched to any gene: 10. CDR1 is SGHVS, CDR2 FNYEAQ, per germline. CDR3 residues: CASSDFGTSAGTGELFF. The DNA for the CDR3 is TGTGCCAGCAGCGACTTCGGGACTAGCGCAGGCACCGGGGAGCTGTTTTTT.

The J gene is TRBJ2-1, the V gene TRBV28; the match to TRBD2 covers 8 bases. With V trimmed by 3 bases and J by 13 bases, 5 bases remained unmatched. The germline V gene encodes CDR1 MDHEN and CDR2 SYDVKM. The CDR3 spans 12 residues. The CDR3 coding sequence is TGTGCCAGCAGTTTCAGCGGGGGTGCACAGTTCTTC. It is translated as CASSFSGGAQFF.

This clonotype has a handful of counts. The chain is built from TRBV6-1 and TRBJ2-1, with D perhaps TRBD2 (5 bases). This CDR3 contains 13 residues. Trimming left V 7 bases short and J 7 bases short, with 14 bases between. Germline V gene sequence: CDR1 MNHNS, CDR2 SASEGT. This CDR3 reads CASIDARGNEQFF. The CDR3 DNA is TGTGCCAGCATAGACGCCCGGGGTAATGAGCAGTTCTTC.

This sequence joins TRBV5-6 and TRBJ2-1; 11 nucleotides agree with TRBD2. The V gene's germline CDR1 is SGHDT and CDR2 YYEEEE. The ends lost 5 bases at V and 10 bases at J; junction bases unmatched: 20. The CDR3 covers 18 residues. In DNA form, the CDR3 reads TGTGCCAGCAGTATTACTAGCGGGGGAGTCACGAAGTTATTGGAGCAGTTCTTC. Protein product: CASSITSGGVTKLLEQFF.

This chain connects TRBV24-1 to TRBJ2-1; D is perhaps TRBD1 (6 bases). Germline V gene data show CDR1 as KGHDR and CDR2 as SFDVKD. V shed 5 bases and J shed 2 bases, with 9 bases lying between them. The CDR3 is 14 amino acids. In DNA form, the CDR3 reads TGTGCCACCAGTGTAGGGGGTACCTACAATGAGCAGTTCTTC. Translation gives CATSVGGTYNEQFF.

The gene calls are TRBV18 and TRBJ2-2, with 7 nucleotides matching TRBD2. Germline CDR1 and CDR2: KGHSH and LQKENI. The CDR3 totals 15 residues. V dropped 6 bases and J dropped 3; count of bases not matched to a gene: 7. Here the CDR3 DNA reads TGTGCCAGCTCCCTTCTGCTAGCGGACACCGGGGAGCTGTTTTTT. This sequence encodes CASSLLLADTGELFF.

In DNA, the CDR3 is TGTGCCAGCAGGAGGGGGACAGAGCTGAACACTGAAGCTTTCTTT. Amino acids: CASRRGTELNTEAFF. The chain combines TRBV6-1 with TRBJ1-1; 7 bases agree with TRBD1. Per germline, CDR1 MNHNS and CDR2 SASEGT. With 6 bases clipped from V and 0 bases from J, the junction kept 7 bases outside the gene matches. This CDR3 has 15 amino acids.

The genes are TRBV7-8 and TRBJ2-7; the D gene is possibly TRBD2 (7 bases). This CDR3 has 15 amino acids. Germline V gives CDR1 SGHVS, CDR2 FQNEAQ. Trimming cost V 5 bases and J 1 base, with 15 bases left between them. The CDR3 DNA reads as TGTGCCAGCAGCCTCGGGGGGCAGGCGTCCTACGAGCAGTACGTC. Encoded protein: CASSLGGQASYEQYV.

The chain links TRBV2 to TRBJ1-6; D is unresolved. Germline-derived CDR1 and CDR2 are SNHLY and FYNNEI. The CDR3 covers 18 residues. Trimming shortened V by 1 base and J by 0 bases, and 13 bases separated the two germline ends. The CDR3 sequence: CASSEVGSLSSYNSPLHF. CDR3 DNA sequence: TGTGCCAGCAGTGAAGTCGGCTCCCTTAGCTCCTATAATTCACCCCTCCACTTT.

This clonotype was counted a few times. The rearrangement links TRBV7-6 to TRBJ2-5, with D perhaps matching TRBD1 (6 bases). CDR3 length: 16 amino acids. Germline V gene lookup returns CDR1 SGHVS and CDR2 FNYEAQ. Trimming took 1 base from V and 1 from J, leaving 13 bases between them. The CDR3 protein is CASSLVAYRVQETQYF. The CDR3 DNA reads TGTGCCAGCAGCTTAGTCGCTTACAGGGTCCAAGAGACCCAGTACTTC.

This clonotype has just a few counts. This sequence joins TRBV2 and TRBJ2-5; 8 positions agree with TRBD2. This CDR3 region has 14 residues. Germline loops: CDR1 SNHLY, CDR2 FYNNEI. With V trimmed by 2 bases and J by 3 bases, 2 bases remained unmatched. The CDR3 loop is CASSELLAEETQYF. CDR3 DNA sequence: TGTGCCAGCAGTGAACTACTAGCGGAAGAGACCCAGTACTTC.

CDR3 amino acids: CASKGRAGQGLSYEQYF. The CDR3 nucleotides are TGTGCCAGCAAAGGACGCGCCGGACAGGGCCTCTCCTACGAGCAGTACTTC. The rearrangement uses TRBV19 and TRBJ2-7, with 8 bases matching TRBD1. The V segment lost 9 bases and the J segment 0 bases; nucleotides outside the gene matches: 16. CDR3 length: 17 residues. Germline CDR1 reads LNHDA; CDR2 reads SQIVND (reference sequence). Supplemented by reference TRBV19 and TRBJ2-7, the full variable domain reads DGGITQSPKYLFRKEGQNVTLSCEQNLNHDAMYWYRQDPGQGLRLIYYSQIVNDFQKGDIAEGYSVSREKKESFPLTVTSAQKNPTAFYLCASKGRAGQGLSYEQYFGPGTRLTVT.

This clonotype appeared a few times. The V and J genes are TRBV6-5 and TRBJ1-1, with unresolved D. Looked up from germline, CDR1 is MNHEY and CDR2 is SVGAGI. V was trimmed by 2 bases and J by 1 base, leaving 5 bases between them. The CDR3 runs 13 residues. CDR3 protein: CASSYRQNTEAFF. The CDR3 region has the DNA TGTGCCAGCAGTTACAGACAGAACACTGAAGCTTTCTTT.

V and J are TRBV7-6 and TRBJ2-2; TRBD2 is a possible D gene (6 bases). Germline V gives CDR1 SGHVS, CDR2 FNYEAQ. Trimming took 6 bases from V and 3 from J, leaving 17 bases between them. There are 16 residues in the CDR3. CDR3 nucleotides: TGTGCCAGCAGTCCTACCGGGACTTCGGACACCGGGGAGCTGTTTTTT. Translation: CASSPTGTSDTGELFF.

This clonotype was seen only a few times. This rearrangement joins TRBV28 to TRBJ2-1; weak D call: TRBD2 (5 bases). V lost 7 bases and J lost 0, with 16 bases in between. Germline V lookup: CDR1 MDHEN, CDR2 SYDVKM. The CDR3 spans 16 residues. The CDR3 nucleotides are TGTGCCAGCACCCTTACCGGGGTTTTCTCCTACAATGAGCAGTTCTTC. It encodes CASTLTGVFSYNEQFF.

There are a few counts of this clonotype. CDR3 amino acids: CASTFYNEQFF. The CDR3 DNA reads as TGTGCCAGCACTTTCTACAATGAGCAGTTCTTC. The chain links TRBV27 to TRBJ2-1; D not resolved. The V gene lost 7 bases and the J gene lost 3 bases, with 4 bases spanning the gap. In germline, CDR1 is MNHEY, CDR2 SMNVEV (reference sequence). The CDR3 length is 11 residues.

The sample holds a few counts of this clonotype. CDR3 in amino acids: CAITTGPGREGYTF. CDR3 in DNA: TGTGCCATCACCACAGGCCCAGGGCGGGAGGGCTACACCTTC. The gene calls are TRBV10-3 and TRBJ1-2, with D possibly TRBD1 on 5 matching bases. CDR1 and CDR2 (germline): ENHRY, SYGVKD. V lost 7 bases and J 8 bases, leaving 20 bases between the germline ends. The CDR3 consists of 14 residues.